This T cell receptor (beta chain) was recorded in a study of type 1 regulatory T cells. Study-wide context: T-allo10 is a Tr1-enriched, alloantigen-specific CD4 T cell product made in vitro.

From the reads, TCRdb called clonotypes with MiXCR, one entry per CDR3 protein. Of approximately 90,000 distinct CDR3 sequences in the sample, 30% to 35% were seen once. Germline V lookup: CDR1 KGHSH, CDR2 LQKENI. V was trimmed by 5 bases and J by 1 base, leaving 9 bases between them. The CDR3 is 14 residues long. V and J are TRBV18 and TRBJ2-4; possibly TRBD1 for D (6 bases). The TCR sequence derives from a human donor in good health. The sample was CD4+ T cells, either the whole sample or a sorted fraction (not recorded which). In DNA, the CDR3 is TGTGCCAGCTCAGTTGGACAGGCCAAAAACATTCAGTACTTC. Its protein product is CASSVGQAKNIQYF.